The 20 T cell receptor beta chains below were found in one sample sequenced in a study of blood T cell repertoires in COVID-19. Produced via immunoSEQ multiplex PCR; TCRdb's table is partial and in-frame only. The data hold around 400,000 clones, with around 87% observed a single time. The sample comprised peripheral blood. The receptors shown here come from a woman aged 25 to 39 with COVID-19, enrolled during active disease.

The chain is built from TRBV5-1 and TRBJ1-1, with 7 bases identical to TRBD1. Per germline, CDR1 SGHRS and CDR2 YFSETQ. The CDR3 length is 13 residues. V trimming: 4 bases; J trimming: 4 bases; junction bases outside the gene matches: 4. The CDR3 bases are TGCGCCAGCAGCGCGGGACAGTCCACTGAAGCTTTCTTT. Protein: CASSAGQSTEAFF.

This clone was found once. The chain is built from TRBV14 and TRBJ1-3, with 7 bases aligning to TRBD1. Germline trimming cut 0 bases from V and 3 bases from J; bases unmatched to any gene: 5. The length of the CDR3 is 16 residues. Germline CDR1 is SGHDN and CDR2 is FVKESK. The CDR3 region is CASSQDVRGFGNTIYF. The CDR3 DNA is TGTGCCAGCAGCCAAGATGTCAGGGGGTTTGGAAACACCATATATTTT.

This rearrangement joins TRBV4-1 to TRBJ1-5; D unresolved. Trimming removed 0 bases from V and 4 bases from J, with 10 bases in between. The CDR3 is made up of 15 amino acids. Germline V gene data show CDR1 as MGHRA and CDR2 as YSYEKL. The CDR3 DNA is TGCGCCAGCAGCCAAGATCGGGCGGGGAATCAGCCCCAGCATTTT. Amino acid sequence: CASSQDRAGNQPQHF.

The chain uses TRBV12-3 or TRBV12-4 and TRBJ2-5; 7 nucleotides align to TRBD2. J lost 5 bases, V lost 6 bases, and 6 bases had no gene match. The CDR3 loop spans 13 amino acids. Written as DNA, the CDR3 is TGTGCCAGCAGCCCAGCGGGGTTGGAGACCCAGTACTTC. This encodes CASSPAGLETQYF.

The chain's CDR3 is CASSIASGRPSGELFF. CDR3 in DNA: TGTGCCAGTAGTATCGCTAGCGGGAGGCCGTCCGGGGAGCTGTTTTTT. The chain recombines TRBV19 with TRBJ2-2; 11 bases agree with TRBD2. The J segment lost 6 bases and the V segment lost 3 bases, leaving 6 bases of the junction unmatched. This CDR3 region has 16 residues. Germline-derived CDR1 and CDR2 are LNHDA and SQIVND (reference sequence).

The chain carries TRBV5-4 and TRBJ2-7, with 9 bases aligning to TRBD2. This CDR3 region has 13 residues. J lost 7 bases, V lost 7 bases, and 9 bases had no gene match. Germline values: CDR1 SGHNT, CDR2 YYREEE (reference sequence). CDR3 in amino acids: CASARRGGSEQYF. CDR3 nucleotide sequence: TGTGCCAGCGCCCGGCGGGGGGGGAGTGAGCAGTACTTC.

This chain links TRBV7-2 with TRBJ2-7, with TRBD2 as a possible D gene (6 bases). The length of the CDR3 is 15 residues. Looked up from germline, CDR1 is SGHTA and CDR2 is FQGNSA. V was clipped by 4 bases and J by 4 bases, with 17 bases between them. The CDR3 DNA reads TGTGCCAGCAGCTCGTTCGCGGGACCCCTATACGAGCAGTACTTC. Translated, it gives CASSSFAGPLYEQYF.

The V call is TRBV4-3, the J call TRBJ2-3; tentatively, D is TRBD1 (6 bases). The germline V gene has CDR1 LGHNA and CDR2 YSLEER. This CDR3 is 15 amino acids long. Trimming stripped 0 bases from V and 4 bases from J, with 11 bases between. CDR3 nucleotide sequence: TGCGCCAGCAGCCAAGACTGGACAGCCGCAGATACGCAGTATTTT. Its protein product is CASSQDWTAADTQYF.

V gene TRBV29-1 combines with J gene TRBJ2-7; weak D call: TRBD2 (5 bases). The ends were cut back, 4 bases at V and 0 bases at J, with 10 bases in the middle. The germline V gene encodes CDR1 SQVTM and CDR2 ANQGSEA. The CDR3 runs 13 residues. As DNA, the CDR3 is TGCAGCGTTGTAAAAGGGAGCTCCTACGAGCAGTACTTC. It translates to CSVVKGSSYEQYF.

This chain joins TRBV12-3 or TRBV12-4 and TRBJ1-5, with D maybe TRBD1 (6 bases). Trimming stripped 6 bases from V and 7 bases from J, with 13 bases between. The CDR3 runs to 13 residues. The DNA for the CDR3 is TGTGCCAGCAGCTGGGGCAGGGGACAGCCCCAGCATTTT. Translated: CASSWGRGQPQHF.

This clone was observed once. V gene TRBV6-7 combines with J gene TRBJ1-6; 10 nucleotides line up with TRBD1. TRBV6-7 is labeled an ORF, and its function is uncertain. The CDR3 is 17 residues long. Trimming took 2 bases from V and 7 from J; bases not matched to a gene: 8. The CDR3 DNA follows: TGTGCCAGCAGTTACCATATAGACAGGGGGCCGAATTCACCCCTCCACTTT. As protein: CASSYHIDRGPNSPLHF.

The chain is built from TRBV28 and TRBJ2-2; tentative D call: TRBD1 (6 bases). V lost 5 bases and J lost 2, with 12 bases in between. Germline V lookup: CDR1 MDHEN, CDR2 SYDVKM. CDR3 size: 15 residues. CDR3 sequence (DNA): TGTGCCAGCAGTGGGGACAAGCGAAACACCGGGGAGCTGTTTTTT. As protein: CASSGDKRNTGELFF. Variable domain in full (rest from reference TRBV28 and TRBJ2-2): DVKVTQSSRYLVKRTGEKVFLECVQDMDHENMFWYRQDPGLGLRLIYFSYDVKMKEKGDIPEGYSVSREKKERFSLILESASTNQTSMYLCASSGDKRNTGELFFGEGSRLTVL.

CDR3 loop: CATRGTGSGIQYF. CDR3 coding DNA: TGTGCCACCCGGGGGACAGGGAGCGGCATTCAGTACTTC. The chain carries TRBV28 and TRBJ2-4; 9 bases agree with TRBD1. This CDR3 comprises 13 residues. From germline, CDR1 is MDHEN and CDR2 SYDVKM. V gave up 10 bases and J gave up 9 bases; unmatched junction bases: 10. The whole variable domain, remainder taken from reference TRBV28 and TRBJ2-4, is DVKVTQSSRYLVKRTGEKVFLECVQDMDHENMFWYRQDPGLGLRLIYFSYDVKMKEKGDIPEGYSVSREKKERFSLILESASTNQTSMYLCATRGTGSGIQYFGAGTRLSVL.

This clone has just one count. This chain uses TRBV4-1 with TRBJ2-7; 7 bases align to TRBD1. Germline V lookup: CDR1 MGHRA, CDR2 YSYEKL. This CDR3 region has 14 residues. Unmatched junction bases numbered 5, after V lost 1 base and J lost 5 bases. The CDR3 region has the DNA TGCGCCAGCAGCCAAGGACAGGGACCCCACGAGCAGTACTTC. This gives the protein CASSQGQGPHEQYF.

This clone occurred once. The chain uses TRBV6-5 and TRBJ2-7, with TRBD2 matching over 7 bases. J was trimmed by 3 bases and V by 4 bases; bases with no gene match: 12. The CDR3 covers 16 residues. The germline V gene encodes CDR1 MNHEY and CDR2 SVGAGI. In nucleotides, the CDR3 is TGTGCCAGCAGTTCCCCTAGGACTAGAGGAGTCTACGAGCAGTACTTC. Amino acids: CASSSPRTRGVYEQYF.

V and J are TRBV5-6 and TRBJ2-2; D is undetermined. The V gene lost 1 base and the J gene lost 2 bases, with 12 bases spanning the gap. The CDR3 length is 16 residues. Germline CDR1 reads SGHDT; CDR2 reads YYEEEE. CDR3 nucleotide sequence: TGTGCCAGCAGCTTGCTGTCCAGACTTAACACCGGGGAGCTGTTTTTT. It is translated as CASSLLSRLNTGELFF.

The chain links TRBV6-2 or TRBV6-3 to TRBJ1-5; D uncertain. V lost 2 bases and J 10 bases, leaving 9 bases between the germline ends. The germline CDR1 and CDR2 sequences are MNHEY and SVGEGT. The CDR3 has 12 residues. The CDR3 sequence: CASSYPSQPQHF. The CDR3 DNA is TGTGCCAGCAGTTACCCCAGTCAACCCCAGCATTTT.

CDR3 protein: CASSPKVIGELFF. The CDR3 coding sequence is TGTGCCAGCAGTCCTAAAGTTATCGGGGAGCTGTTTTTT. The V and J genes are TRBV28 and TRBJ2-2, with no clear D. The germline gives CDR1 MDHEN, CDR2 SYDVKM. The CDR3 spans 13 residues. V was pared by 5 bases and J by 7 bases, with 11 bases between.

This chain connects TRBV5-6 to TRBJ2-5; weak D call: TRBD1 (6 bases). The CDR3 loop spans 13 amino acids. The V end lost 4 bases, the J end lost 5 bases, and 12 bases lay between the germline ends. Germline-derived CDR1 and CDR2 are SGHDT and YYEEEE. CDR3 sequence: CASSVTGSETQYF. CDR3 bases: TGTGCCAGCAGCGTTACAGGGTCCGAGACCCAGTACTTC.

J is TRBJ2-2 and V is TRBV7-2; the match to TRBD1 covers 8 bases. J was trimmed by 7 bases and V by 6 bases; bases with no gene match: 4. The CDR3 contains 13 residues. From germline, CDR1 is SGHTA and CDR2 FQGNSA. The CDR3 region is CASRPGGIGELFF. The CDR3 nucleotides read TGTGCCAGCAGGCCAGGGGGCATCGGGGAGCTGTTTTTT.